The clone carrying this TCR delta chain rates as medium-sized. The data are from a study of gamma-delta T cells after stem cell transplantation. TCRdb applied CATT to the RT-PCR reads for clone calling. The sample gives 3,000 to 3,500 delta-chain clones, less than 2% of which show up once; over 9.5% is in the top ten. The sample comprised gamma-delta T cells. This TCR derives from a human donor. It is not recorded whose cells these are; they may come from a transplant donor.

CDR3 amino acids: CACDPLLLGDRETDKLIF. The CDR3 DNA follows: TGTGCCTGTGACCCTCTTTTACTGGGGGATAGGGAAACCGATAAACTCATCTTT. This chain links TRDV2 with TRDJ1, with 11 bases matching TRDD3. V shed 3 bases and J 2 bases; nucleotides not matched to a gene: 13. CDR1 and CDR2 (germline): GEAIGNYY, EKD. This CDR3 has 18 residues.